This T cell receptor beta chain came from a study of CD8 T cells in ankylosing spondylitis. As concerns this clonotype: Its cognate antigen is unknown.

Construction of TCR beta libraries was performed using quantitative 5'-RACE with molecular barcodes. TCRdb called the 5' RACE reads again in MiXCR, with one record for every CDR3 protein. The repertoire holds a few hundred thousand distinct CDR3 sequences, 15% to 20% seen once, with over 25% in the top ten. The CDR3 extends over 12 amino acids. CDR1 is MNHEY, CDR2 SMNVEV, per germline (reference sequence). V was shortened by 4 bases and J by 4 bases, with 4 bases between the two germline ends. Study-level results: Blood of patients with ankylosing spondylitis appeared to be characterized by a TCR beta motif of eight highly homologous variants. Matched ankylosing spondylitis synovial fluid reportedly showed significant enrichment of disease-linked clones.

Sequenced material: blood, either unsorted or a sorted T cell fraction (not recorded which). This sequence originates from a male donor with ankylosing spondylitis or in good health (not recorded which). The V and J genes are TRBV27 and TRBJ2-2, with D unclear. CDR3 loop: CASSWVTGELFF. The CDR3 region has the DNA TGTGCCAGCAGTTGGGTCACCGGGGAGCTGTTTTTT.